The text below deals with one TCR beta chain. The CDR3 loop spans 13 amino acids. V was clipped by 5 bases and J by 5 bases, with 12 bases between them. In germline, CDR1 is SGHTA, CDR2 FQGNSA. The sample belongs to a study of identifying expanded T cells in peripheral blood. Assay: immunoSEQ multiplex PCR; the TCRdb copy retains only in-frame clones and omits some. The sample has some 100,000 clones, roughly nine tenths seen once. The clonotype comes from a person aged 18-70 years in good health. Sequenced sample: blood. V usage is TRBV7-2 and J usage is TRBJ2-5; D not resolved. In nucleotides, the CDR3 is TGTGCCAGCAGCGAAGGACCGGAGGAGACCCAGTACTTC. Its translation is CASSEGPEETQYF.